This T cell receptor (beta chain) was identified in a study of blood T cell repertoires in COVID-19. Study information: Sites in the United States, Italy and Spain provided acute and convalescent COVID-19 samples. T cells, B-cell-depleted T cells, or PBMCs provided the cDNA or gDNA that served as material.

Original processing methods: From reference gene primer amplification, estimates of nucleated cell counts were derived. Clones were read by immunoSEQ multiplex PCR, and TCRdb kept only the in-frame ones, dropping some. V and J calls and clone size follow that table, whereas D and trimming were derived from the DNA. The sample carries 90,000 or so clones, more than 75% recorded once. CDR1 and CDR2 (germline): MNHEY, SMNVEV (reference sequence). Trimming shortened V by 2 bases and J by 2 bases, and 11 bases separated the two germline ends. The CDR3 is made up of 15 amino acids. The V gene is TRBV27, the J gene TRBJ2-3; D is unresolved. The sample consisted of peripheral blood. This TCR was recovered from a human donor in a cohort sampled during active COVID-19. CDR3 sequence (DNA): TGTGCCAGCAGTTTACGACTCAGCACCACAGATACGCAGTATTTT. Its translation is CASSLRLSTTDTQYF.